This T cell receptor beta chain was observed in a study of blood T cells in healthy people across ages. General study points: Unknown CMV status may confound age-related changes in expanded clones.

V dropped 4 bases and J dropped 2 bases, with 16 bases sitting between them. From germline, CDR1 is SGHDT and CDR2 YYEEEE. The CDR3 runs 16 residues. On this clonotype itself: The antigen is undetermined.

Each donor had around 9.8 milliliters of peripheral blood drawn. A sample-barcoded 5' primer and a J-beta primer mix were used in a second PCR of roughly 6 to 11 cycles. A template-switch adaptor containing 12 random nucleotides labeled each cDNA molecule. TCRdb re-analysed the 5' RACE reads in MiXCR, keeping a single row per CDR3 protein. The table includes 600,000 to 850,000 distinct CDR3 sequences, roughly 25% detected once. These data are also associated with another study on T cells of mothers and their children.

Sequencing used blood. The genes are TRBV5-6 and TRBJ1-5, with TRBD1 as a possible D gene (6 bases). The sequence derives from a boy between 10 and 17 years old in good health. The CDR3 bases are TGTGCCAGCAGCCCGTACAGGGTACGGGGCAATCAGCCCCAGCATTTT. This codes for CASSPYRVRGNQPQHF.